Below are 9 T cell receptor beta chains sequenced from a single sample in a study of blood T cell repertoires in COVID-19. Sequenced by immunoSEQ multiplex PCR; TCRdb stores in-frame clones only, minus some. The sample consists of 77,000 or so clones, about 74% of them appearing once. Sequencing was done on a sample of peripheral blood. These receptors all come from a human donor with acute or convalescent COVID-19. The donor label of this sample is uncertain.

The chain joins TRBV27 to TRBJ2-1, with TRBD2 matching over 12 bases. In germline, CDR1 is MNHEY, CDR2 SMNVEV (reference sequence). This CDR3 comprises 15 residues. V dropped 3 bases and J dropped 6; count of bases not matched to a gene: 3. The CDR3 loop reads CASSLRLAGANEQFF. Written as DNA, the CDR3 is TGTGCCAGCAGTTTGAGACTAGCGGGGGCCAATGAGCAGTTCTTC.

This clone appeared a few times. The genes are TRBV14 and TRBJ2-7; tentative D call: TRBD1 (6 bases). Trimming took 2 bases from V and 2 from J, leaving 13 bases between them. The CDR3 totals 15 residues. In germline, CDR1 is SGHDN, CDR2 FVKESK. The CDR3 coding sequence is TGTGCCAGCAGCCAATTACAGGGAGTCCCCTACGAGCAGTACTTC. Residues: CASSQLQGVPYEQYF.

This chain uses TRBV27 with TRBJ2-7; the D gene is possibly TRBD1 (5 bases). This CDR3 region has 14 residues. The V end lost 5 bases, the J end lost 5 bases, and 16 bases lay between the germline ends. Germline CDR1 and CDR2: MNHEY and SMNVEV (reference sequence). The CDR3 sequence is CASSHDSRPHEQYF. The CDR3 bases are TGTGCCAGCAGTCACGACAGCCGCCCCCACGAGCAGTACTTC.

For the CDR3, the DNA is TGTGCCAGCAGCTTGGGACAGGGGTTGCCCGGGGAGCTGTTTTTT. It translates to CASSLGQGLPGELFF. V is TRBV11-2 and J is TRBJ2-2, with TRBD1 identical over 10 bases. Germline values: CDR1 SGHAT, CDR2 FQNNGV. The trim removed 3 bases at V and 6 bases at J, leaving 4 bases unmatched. The length of the CDR3 is 15 residues. The whole variable domain, remainder taken from reference TRBV11-2 and TRBJ2-2, is EAGVAQSPRYKIIEKRQSVAFWCNPISGHATLYWYQQILGQGPKLLIQFQNNGVVDDSQLPKDRFSAERLKGVDSTLKIQPAKLEDSAVYLCASSLGQGLPGELFFGEGSRLTVL.

This clone was detected only a few times. The chain is built from TRBV6-6 and TRBJ2-3; D remains ambiguous. Germline-derived CDR1 and CDR2 are MNHNY and SVGAGI (reference sequence). V lost 0 bases and J lost 5, with 6 bases in between. This CDR3 region has 13 residues. The CDR3 DNA reads as TGTGCCAGCAGTTACTCCCGTTTAGATACGCAGTATTTT. Translating it yields CASSYSRLDTQYF.

This clone was detected once. The rearrangement joins TRBV2 to TRBJ2-1; tentative D call: TRBD2 (6 bases). This CDR3 is 16 amino acids long. The germline V and J ends were trimmed by 1 base and 12 bases, with 22 bases remaining between them. The germline gives CDR1 SNHLY, CDR2 FYNNEI. CDR3 sequence reads: CASSEGFAGAVGGQFF. CDR3 sequence (DNA): TGTGCCAGCAGTGAAGGCTTTGCTGGGGCGGTGGGAGGGCAGTTCTTC.

CDR3 sequence: CASSQEGSSYNEQFF. CDR3 coding DNA: TGCGCCAGCAGCCAAGAGGGGAGCTCCTACAATGAGCAGTTCTTC. The V and J genes are TRBV4-3 and TRBJ2-1, with TRBD2 as a possible D gene (5 bases). The CDR3 extends over 15 amino acids. Trimming took 0 bases from V and 0 from J, leaving 6 bases between them. Germline V gives CDR1 LGHNA, CDR2 YSLEER.

V gene TRBV7-2 combines with J gene TRBJ2-1, with D unresolved. CDR3 size: 13 residues. Germline lookup yields CDR1 SGHTA and CDR2 FQGNSA. Between the trimmed V and J ends, which lost 7 bases and 6 bases, there was a span of 13 bases. The DNA for the CDR3 is TGTGCCAGCACCTTTAGCCGCGGCAATGAGCAGTTCTTC. Amino acid sequence: CASTFSRGNEQFF.

The chain couples TRBV7-2 to TRBJ2-1; 8 bases are shared with TRBD2. V gave up 5 bases and J gave up 0 bases; unmatched junction bases: 9. CDR1 and CDR2 (germline): SGHTA, FQGNSA. The CDR3 has 17 amino acids. The CDR3 DNA is TGTGCCAGCAGCCGCGCCGGGAGGGCCCCCTCCTACAATGAGCAGTTCTTC. Its protein product is CASSRAGRAPSYNEQFF.